This TCR beta chain derives from a study of cytomegalovirus exposure and HLA in healthy donors. Study-wide results and limits: Researchers catalogued some 160 TCR beta chains as cytomegalovirus-associated. Confirmation in vitro established that a few CMV-associated chains were specific for CMV antigens.

As to this clone: Its antigen remains unknown.

The PCR ran on 60 Vbeta and 13 Jbeta primers. Authors' processing steps: In a later analysis, some 80 million unique TCR beta chains included roughly 11 million shared by two or more donors. This table comes from immunoSEQ multiplex PCR, and its TCRdb copy is limited to in-frame clones, with some not included. V, J and clone size are those of that table, while D and trimming were read from the DNA. The sample has roughly 200,000 clones, 82% seen once. The material sequenced was PBMCs. This clonotype originated in a woman aged 18-29 years in good health and CMV-seronegative.

The CDR3 reads CASSPSGFYEQYF. The CDR3 DNA reads as TGTGCCAGCTCACCAAGCGGGTTTTACGAGCAGTACTTC. The chain has TRBV18 and TRBJ2-7, with a tentative D call TRBD2 (6 bases). Trimming pared 2 bases from V and 4 bases from J, leaving 9 bases between. The CDR3 length is 13 residues. The germline CDR1 and CDR2 sequences are KGHSH and LQKENI.